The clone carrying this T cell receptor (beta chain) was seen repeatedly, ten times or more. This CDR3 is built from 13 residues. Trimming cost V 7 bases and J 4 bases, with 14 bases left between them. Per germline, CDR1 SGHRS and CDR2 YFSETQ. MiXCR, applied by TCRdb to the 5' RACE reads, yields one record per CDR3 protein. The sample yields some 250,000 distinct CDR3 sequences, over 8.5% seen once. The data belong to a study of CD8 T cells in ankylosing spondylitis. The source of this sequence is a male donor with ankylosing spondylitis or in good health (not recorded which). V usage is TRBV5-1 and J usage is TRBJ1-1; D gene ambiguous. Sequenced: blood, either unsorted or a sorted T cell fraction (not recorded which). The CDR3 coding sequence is TGCGCCAGCGGTATGGGTCGGAGCACTGAAGCTTTCTTT. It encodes CASGMGRSTEAFF.